These 12 T cell receptor beta chains were all obtained from the same sample, sequenced in a study of blood T cell repertoires in COVID-19. Clones were read by immunoSEQ multiplex PCR, and TCRdb kept only the in-frame ones, dropping some. The data show roughly 340,000 clones, about nine tenths seen once. Source material: peripheral blood. All receptors derive from a woman aged 45-65 years with COVID-19, enrolled during active disease.

CDR3 residues: CASSLSTGFPTEAFF. The CDR3, as DNA: TGTGCCAGCAGTTTATCGACAGGGTTTCCCACTGAAGCTTTCTTT. The chain has TRBV27 and TRBJ1-1; 7 bases match TRBD1. The germline V gene encodes CDR1 MNHEY and CDR2 SMNVEV (reference sequence). This CDR3 contains 15 residues. After removal of 0 bases from V and 4 bases from J, the junction contained 5 bases not matched to a gene.

The chain is built from TRBV7-2 and TRBJ2-3; no reliable D call. The CDR3 is made up of 17 amino acids. Germline lookup yields CDR1 SGHTA and CDR2 FQGNSA. V lost 1 base to trimming and J lost 2 bases, with 16 bases between them. The DNA of the CDR3 is TGTGCCAGCAGCTTAGGTGCTAGTTCGTCCCACACAGATACGCAGTATTTT. This gives the protein CASSLGASSSHTDTQYF.

CDR3 protein: CASSLDGRQGRTDTQYF. The CDR3 region has the DNA TGCGCCAGCAGCTTGGACGGAAGACAGGGGCGCACAGATACGCAGTATTTT. The V and J genes are TRBV5-1 and TRBJ2-3; 8 nucleotides line up with TRBD1. V was pared by 0 bases and J by 1 base, with 7 bases of the junction left unmatched. The CDR3 totals 17 residues. The germline gives CDR1 SGHRS, CDR2 YFSETQ.

V usage is TRBV6-2 or TRBV6-3 and J usage is TRBJ1-2, with D possibly being TRBD1 (5 bases). From germline, CDR1 is MNHEY and CDR2 SVGEGT. The ends were cut back, 2 bases at V and 6 bases at J, with 16 bases in the middle. The CDR3 length is 15 residues. DNA for the CDR3: TGTGCCAGCAGTTACACGCATGGGGCCGTGGATGGCTACACCTTC. It yields the protein CASSYTHGAVDGYTF.

This clone was seen more than once but under ten times. The same CDR3 arises from other DNA sequences in this sample as well. The genes are TRBV7-9 and TRBJ1-1, with D maybe TRBD1 (5 bases). Between the trimmed V and J ends, which lost 1 base and 2 bases, there was a span of 8 bases. Germline V gene lookup returns CDR1 SEHNR and CDR2 FQNEAQ (reference sequence). This CDR3 has 14 residues. The chain's CDR3 is CASSLVGLNTEAFF. DNA for the CDR3: TGTGCCAGCAGCTTAGTGGGACTTAACACTGAAGCTTTCTTT.

This chain connects TRBV11-2 to TRBJ1-2; D call uncertain. Germline loops: CDR1 SGHAT, CDR2 FQNNGV. The CDR3 is 13 amino acids. Trimming left V 4 bases short and J 7 bases short, with 13 bases between. Here the CDR3 reads CASSSSGWGGYTF. In DNA form, the CDR3 reads TGTGCCAGCAGCTCTTCGGGGTGGGGTGGCTACACCTTC.

The chain links TRBV3-1 (or the pseudogene TRBV3-2) to TRBJ2-7; TRBD1 might be the D (5 bases). The germline V gene has CDR1 LGHDT and CDR2 YNNKEL (reference sequence). The CDR3 is 12 amino acids. Trimming stripped 3 bases from V and 6 bases from J, with 9 bases between. The CDR3 protein is CASSHSQGEQYF. The CDR3 coding sequence is TGTGCCAGCAGCCACTCCCAGGGCGAGCAGTACTTC.

This clone was picked up one time. The V call is TRBV12-5, the J call TRBJ2-7; D possibly corresponds to TRBD1 (5 bases). Per germline, CDR1 LGHNT and CDR2 FRNRAP. The V gene lost 1 base and the J gene lost 0 bases, with 13 bases spanning the gap. The CDR3 is 16 residues long. As DNA, the CDR3 is TGTGCTAGTGGTTTGGCTTCAGGGTGGGGCTCCTACGAGCAGTACTTC. It is translated as CASGLASGWGSYEQYF. The whole variable domain, remainder taken from reference TRBV12-5 and TRBJ2-7, is DARVTQTPRHKVTEMGQEVTMRCQPILGHNTVFWYRQTMMQGLELLAYFRNRAPLDDSGMPKDRFSAEMPDATLATLKIQPSEPRDSAVYFCASGLASGWGSYEQYFGPGTRLTVT.

This chain connects TRBV19 to TRBJ2-7, with D maybe TRBD2 (7 bases). The V and J ends lost 4 bases and 3 bases respectively, with 19 bases between them. This CDR3 spans 16 amino acids. Per germline, CDR1 LNHDA and CDR2 SQIVND (reference sequence). CDR3 in amino acids: CASSSLKGGNFYEQYF. In DNA form, the CDR3 reads TGTGCCAGTAGTAGTTTGAAGGGGGGGAATTTCTACGAGCAGTACTTC.

The chain carries TRBV12-3 or TRBV12-4 and TRBJ1-1; no reliable D call. The V and J ends lost 3 bases and 11 bases respectively, with 13 bases between them. This CDR3 contains 12 residues. The CDR3 DNA reads TGTGCCAGCAGTTTTGTCGGGGTGTTGGCTTTCTTT. Translating it yields CASSFVGVLAFF.

The chain has TRBV2 and TRBJ2-1; 11 bases are a match to TRBD2. Losses at the gene ends were 5 bases for V and 0 bases for J; bases not matched to a gene: 9. The CDR3 length is 18 residues. CDR1 and CDR2 from the germline V gene are SNHLY and FYNNEI. CDR3: CASSRVTSGESSYNEQFF. The CDR3 DNA reads as TGTGCCAGCAGTAGGGTGACTAGCGGGGAGAGCTCCTACAATGAGCAGTTCTTC.

The chain is built from TRBV12-3 or TRBV12-4 and TRBJ2-5, with 9 nucleotides matching TRBD1. J was trimmed by 5 bases and V by 9 bases; bases with no gene match: 7. This CDR3 region has 13 residues. Here the CDR3 DNA reads TGTGCCAGTAGGGACAGGGTGGCCGAGACCCAGTACTTC. Translation gives CASRDRVAETQYF.